The clone carrying this T cell receptor beta chain was found a few times. Each CDR3 protein gets one entry after TCRdb re-called the RT-PCR reads with MiXCR. Of about 680,000 distinct CDR3 sequences listed, around 14% are singletons. The CDR3 runs to 14 residues. After removal of 4 bases from V and 6 bases from J, the junction contained 9 bases not matched to a gene. Germline V gene sequence: CDR1 MNHEY, CDR2 SMNVEV (reference sequence). The sequence was collected from a female donor in good health, serving as a healthy control. Sequencing was done on a sample of memory CD4+ T cells from blood. The chain recombines TRBV27 with TRBJ2-7, with 7 bases identical to TRBD1. CDR3 bases: TGTGCCAGCAGTTCCCACAGGGGTAGTTCCGAGCAGTACTTC. Its protein product is CASSSHRGSSEQYF.